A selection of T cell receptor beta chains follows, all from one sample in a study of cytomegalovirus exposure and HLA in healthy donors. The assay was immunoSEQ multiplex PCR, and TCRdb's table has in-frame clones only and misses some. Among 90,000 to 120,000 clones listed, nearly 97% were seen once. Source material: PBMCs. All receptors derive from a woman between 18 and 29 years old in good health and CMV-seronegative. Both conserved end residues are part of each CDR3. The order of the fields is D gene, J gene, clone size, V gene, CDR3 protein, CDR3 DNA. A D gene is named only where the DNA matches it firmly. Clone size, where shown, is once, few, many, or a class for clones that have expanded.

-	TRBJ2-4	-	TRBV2	CASSETEFRDIQYF	TGTGCCAGCAGTGAAACAGAATTCCGAGACATTCAGTACTTC
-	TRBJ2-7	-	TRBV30	CAWSAGVPYEQYF	TGTGCCTGGAGTGCCGGGGTCCCCTACGAGCAGTACTTC
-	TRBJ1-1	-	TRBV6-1	CASRVQIQNTEAFF	TGTGCCAGCAGGGTACAGATCCAGAACACTGAAGCTTTCTTT
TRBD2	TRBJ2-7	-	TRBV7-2	CASSHERGPSYEQYF	TGTGCCAGCAGCCACGAGCGGGGGCCCTCCTACGAGCAGTACTTC
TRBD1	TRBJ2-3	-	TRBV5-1	CASSSGQGPDTQYF	TGCGCCAGCAGCTCTGGACAGGGGCCAGATACGCAGTATTTT
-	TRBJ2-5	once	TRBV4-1	CASSQAVSELGTQYF	TGCGCCAGCAGCCAAGCGGTTAGCGAGCTGGGGACCCAGTACTTC
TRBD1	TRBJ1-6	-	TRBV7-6	CASSGTDNSPLHF	TGTGCCAGCAGCGGGACAGACAATTCACCCCTCCACTTT
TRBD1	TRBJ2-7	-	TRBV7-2	CASSPGTGYEQYF	TGTGCCAGCAGCCCCGGGACAGGCTACGAGCAGTACTTC
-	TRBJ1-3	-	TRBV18	CASSPEGPGNTIYF	TGTGCCAGCTCACCGGAGGGGCCTGGAAACACCATATATTTT
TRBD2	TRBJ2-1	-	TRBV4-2	CASSLPGLASEQFF	TGTGCCAGCAGCCTACCGGGACTAGCGAGTGAGCAGTTCTTC
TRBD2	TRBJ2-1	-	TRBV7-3	CASSLVRTSGGNEQFF	TGTGCCAGCAGCTTAGTCCGGACTAGCGGGGGAAATGAGCAGTTCTTC
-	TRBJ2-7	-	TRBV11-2	CASSLGGWQGGYEQYF	TGTGCCAGCAGCTTAGGGGGTTGGCAGGGCGGCTACGAGCAGTACTTC
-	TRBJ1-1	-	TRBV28	CASVTGVNTEAFF	TGTGCCAGCGTGACCGGAGTGAACACTGAAGCTTTCTTT
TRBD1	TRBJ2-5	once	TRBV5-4	CASSTRTGIQETQYF	TGTGCCAGCAGCACCAGGACAGGCATCCAAGAGACCCAGTACTTC
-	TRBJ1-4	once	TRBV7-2	CASSLRGRATNEKLFF	TGTGCCAGCAGCTTAAGAGGGCGCGCAACTAATGAAAAACTGTTTTTT
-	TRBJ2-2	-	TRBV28	CASRRTTRSPLGELFF	TGTGCCAGCCGCCGAACCACCCGGTCCCCTTTGGGGGAGCTGTTTTTT
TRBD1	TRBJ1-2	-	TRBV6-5	CASSYSGGQGGGYTF	TGTGCCAGCAGTTACTCGGGAGGACAGGGCGGTGGCTACACCTTC
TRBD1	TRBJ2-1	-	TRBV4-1	CASRVGTGDLNEQFF	TGCGCCAGCAGGGTTGGGACAGGGGATCTCAATGAGCAGTTCTTC
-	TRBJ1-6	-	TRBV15	CATSRSTYSPLHF	TGTGCCACCAGCAGGTCGACTTATTCACCCCTCCACTTT
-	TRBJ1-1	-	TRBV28	CASSFSGGSNTEAFF	TGTGCCAGCAGTTTTTCCGGGGGGTCGAACACTGAAGCTTTCTTT
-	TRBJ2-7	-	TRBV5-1	CASSLAGFYEQYF	TGCGCCAGCAGCTTGGCAGGGTTCTACGAGCAGTACTTC
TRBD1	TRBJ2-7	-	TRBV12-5	CASGTGTGGGRTYEQYF	TGTGCTAGTGGAACCGGGACAGGGGGAGGCCGGACCTACGAGCAGTACTTC
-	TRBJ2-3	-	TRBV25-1	CASSESQGITTDTQYF	TGTGCCAGCAGTGAGTCCCAGGGGATAACCACAGATACGCAGTATTTT
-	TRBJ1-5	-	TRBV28	CATGRGAGQPQHF	TGTGCCACGGGGCGGGGGGCCGGTCAGCCCCAGCATTTT
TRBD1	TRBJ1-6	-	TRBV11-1	CASSTTGATATLHF	TGTGCCAGCAGCACCACAGGGGCGACGGCAACCCTCCACTTT
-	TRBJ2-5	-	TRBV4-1	CASSQEGLRDQETQYF	TGCGCCAGCAGCCAAGAAGGACTCCGGGACCAAGAGACCCAGTACTTC
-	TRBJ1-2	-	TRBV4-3	CASSHRGSYYGYTF	TGCGCCAGCAGCCACAGGGGCAGCTACTATGGCTACACCTTC